This T cell receptor beta chain was identified in a study of blood T cell repertoires in COVID-19. Study-level information: Donors in the United States, Italy and Spain gave samples during acute or convalescent COVID-19. In each case, the material was cDNA or gDNA derived from T cells, B-cell-depleted T cells, or PBMCs.

Source study methods: It was from reference gene primer amplification that nucleated cell counts were estimated. Here immunoSEQ multiplex PCR was the method, and the copy in TCRdb shows in-frame clones only, minus some. Clonal size and the V and J genes are those of that table, whereas D and trimming came from the DNA. Of about 60,000 clones listed, roughly 88% are singletons. The CDR3 has 15 residues. Germline lookup yields CDR1 SGHVS and CDR2 FQNEAQ. V trimming: 5 bases; J trimming: 0 bases; junction bases outside the gene matches: 6. V and J are TRBV7-8 and TRBJ2-7; TRBD2 matches 8 bases. This receptor was identified in a man aged 55-75 years with acute or convalescent COVID-19. The sequenced material came from peripheral blood. CDR3 sequence reads: CASSPTSVSSYEQYF. In DNA form, the CDR3 reads TGTGCCAGCAGCCCGACTAGCGTCAGCTCCTACGAGCAGTACTTC.